Shown below are 22 T cell receptor beta chains from a single sample sequenced in a study of T cells in Graves' hyperthyroidism and ophthalmopathy. Amplification targeted TCR beta CDR3 regions from RNA transcripts. First-round RT-PCR of the TCR CDR3 relied on the HTBI primer set. MiXCR, applied by TCRdb to the multiplex PCR reads, yields one record per CDR3 protein. The table records roughly 420,000 distinct CDR3 sequences, approximately 14% of them present only once. The sequenced sample consisted of blood. These receptors were collected from a woman under 30 with Graves' hyperthyroidism.

The chain joins TRBV3-1 to TRBJ1-2; tentatively, D is TRBD1 (6 bases). This CDR3 comprises 15 residues. Germline V CDR1 and CDR2: LGHDT, YNNKEL (reference sequence). Trimming left V 3 bases short and J 4 bases short, with 15 bases between. This chain's CDR3 is CASSHTTGDPYGYTF. The DNA of the CDR3 is TGTGCCAGCAGCCATACGACAGGAGACCCCTATGGCTACACCTTC.

The CDR3 DNA reads TGTGCCAGCAGTGGATTCCAGGGAACGGCCAAAAACATTCAGTACTTC. It is translated as CASSGFQGTAKNIQYF. The chain employs TRBV6-1 and TRBJ2-4; a weak D match, TRBD1 (5 bases). CDR3 length equals 16 residues. The V and J ends lost 4 bases and 1 base respectively, with 14 bases between them. Per germline, CDR1 MNHNS and CDR2 SASEGT.

This clonotype came up many times. This chain links TRBV3-1 with TRBJ2-1; a weak D match, TRBD1 (5 bases). V was cut by 4 bases and J by 4 bases, with 8 bases left in between. The CDR3 has 13 residues. The germline gives CDR1 LGHDT, CDR2 YNNKEL (reference sequence). The CDR3: CASSRQHYNEQFF. The CDR3 coding sequence is TGTGCCAGCAGCCGACAGCATTACAATGAGCAGTTCTTC.

This clonotype was seen only a few times. Its ends do not fully match the called genes, so a read error is possible. The chain carries TRBV5-4 and TRBJ2-2, with 7 nucleotides matching TRBD2. This CDR3 has 14 amino acids. The V gene's germline CDR1 is SGHNT and CDR2 YYREEE (reference sequence). CDR3 sequence reads: CAGSAGANTGELFF. In DNA form, the CDR3 reads TGTGCCGGCAGTGCGGGGGCGAACACCGGGGAGCTGTTTTTT.

V gene TRBV7-2 combines with J gene TRBJ2-3; tentative D call: TRBD2 (5 bases). Germline CDR1 reads SGHTA; CDR2 reads FQGNSA. This CDR3 contains 17 residues. V lost 3 bases and J 2 bases, leaving 18 bases between the germline ends. The CDR3 loop reads CASSLSFGGGSTDTQYF. CDR3 in DNA: TGTGCCAGCAGCTTGTCATTCGGAGGCGGGTCCACAGATACGCAGTATTTT.

The chain has TRBV2 and TRBJ2-3; D remains unclear. Germline assignment: CDR1 SNHLY and CDR2 FYNNEI. V was pared by 7 bases and J by 10 bases, with 12 bases between. The CDR3 runs to 11 residues. The CDR3 loop is CASIDKPSQYF. The CDR3 DNA is TGTGCCAGCATAGACAAGCCCTCGCAGTATTTT.

The chain links TRBV7-9 to TRBJ2-2; a weak D match, TRBD1 (7 bases). Germline loops: CDR1 SEHNR, CDR2 FQNEAQ (reference sequence). Trimming took 4 bases from V and 0 from J, leaving 18 bases between them. The CDR3 is 18 amino acids. CDR3 in DNA: TGTGCCAGCAGCTCCCTAGCGAGGGGGCTCGCGAACACCGGGGAGCTGTTTTTT. This translates into CASSSLARGLANTGELFF.

On this clonotype: A much larger clone lies a single base off, so this may be a read error. The V call is TRBV7-2, the J call TRBJ2-1; D remains unclear. Trimming took off 8 bases at V and 4 bases at J, with 12 bases between the two ends. Germline lookup yields CDR1 SGHTA and CDR2 FQGNSA. This CDR3 region has 13 residues. The CDR3 reads CASLKPSYNEQFF. CDR3 DNA sequence: TGTGCCAGCCTCAAACCCTCTTACAATGAGCAGTTCTTC.

This clonotype was observed a single time. A single base separates this from a much larger clone, so it may be a read error. The chain combines TRBV27 with TRBJ2-4, with a weak D call TRBD2 (5 bases). The germline gives CDR1 MNHEY, CDR2 SMNVEV (reference sequence). V lost 3 bases and J 7 bases, leaving 16 bases between the germline ends. This CDR3 has 15 residues. The CDR3 protein is CASSLTDGVGNIQYF. CDR3 in DNA: TGTGCCAGCAGTTTGACGGACGGGGTGGGGAACATTCAGTACTTC.

This clonotype was recorded at least ten times. The rearrangement links TRBV20-1 to TRBJ1-1; D perhaps matches TRBD1 (5 bases). The V end lost 5 bases, the J end lost 4 bases, and 14 bases lay between the germline ends. CDR1 and CDR2 (germline): DFQATT, SNEGSKA (reference sequence). CDR3 length equals 13 residues. The CDR3: CSAVRGLGTEAFF. The CDR3 region has the DNA TGCAGTGCTGTTCGGGGGTTGGGCACTGAAGCTTTCTTT.

This clonotype was seen at least ten times. The chain links TRBV29-1 to TRBJ1-2; D unclear. CDR1 and CDR2 (germline): SQVTM, ANQGSEA. Trimming removed 7 bases from V and 0 bases from J, with 15 bases in between. The CDR3 spans 14 residues. CDR3 sequence reads: CSATQRESNYGYTF. The CDR3 DNA is TGCAGCGCAACCCAGCGGGAATCTAACTATGGCTACACCTTC. The variable domain in full, with the rest retrieved from reference TRBV29-1 and TRBJ1-2, is SAVISQKPSRDICQRGTSLTIQCQVDSQVTMMFWYRQQPGQSLTLIATANQGSEATYESGFVIDKFPISRPNLTFSTLTVSNMSPEDSSIYLCSATQRESNYGYTFGSGTRLTVV.

In its sample, this clonotype was seen many times. This chain links TRBV7-9 with TRBJ2-3, with a tentative D call TRBD2 (6 bases). Trimming cost V 10 bases and J 1 base, with 15 bases left between them. This CDR3 contains 14 residues. Per germline, CDR1 SEHNR and CDR2 FQNEAQ (reference sequence). The CDR3 reads CAIGGAYGTDTQYF. The CDR3 DNA reads as TGTGCCATCGGCGGGGCTTACGGCACAGATACGCAGTATTTT.

This clonotype was observed at least ten times. The genes are TRBV11-1 and TRBJ1-3; D call uncertain. Germline CDR1 reads SGHAT; CDR2 reads FQDESV (reference sequence). Trimming left V 4 bases short and J 0 bases short, with 10 bases between. The CDR3 sequence is 15 residues long. This CDR3 is CASSSDVYSGNTIYF. The CDR3 nucleotides are TGTGCCAGCAGCTCCGACGTTTACTCTGGAAACACCATATATTTT.

Many counts were recorded for this clonotype. The chain combines TRBV20-1 with TRBJ2-1, with TRBD2 matching over 10 bases. The V and J ends lost 3 bases and 8 bases, in that order; junction bases with no gene match: 7. CDR3 length: 14 amino acids. Germline CDR1 reads DFQATT; CDR2 reads SNEGSKA (reference sequence). The CDR3 DNA follows: TGCAGTGCTAGGTCTCTAGCGGGAGACGATGAGCAGTTCTTC. Protein: CSARSLAGDDEQFF.

The chain uses TRBV20-1 and TRBJ2-4; D unresolved. The germline CDR1 and CDR2 sequences are DFQATT and SNEGSKA (reference sequence). Trimming pared 5 bases from V and 3 bases from J, leaving 8 bases between. The CDR3 is 12 residues long. For the CDR3, the DNA is TGCAGTGCTGGGCCGAACAAAAACATTCAGTACTTC. Amino acids: CSAGPNKNIQYF.

Note on this clonotype: A read error may be the cause here, since a much bigger clone is one base away. This CDR3 is missing its conserved last phenylalanine or tryptophan, likely due to a read error. The J gene is TRBJ2-7, the V gene TRBV20-1; D ambiguous. Per germline, CDR1 DFQATT and CDR2 SNEGSKA (reference sequence). With 1 base removed from V and 1 base from J, the gap between germline ends came to 2 bases. The CDR3 is made up of 11 amino acids. This CDR3 reads CSARASYEQYL. In nucleotides, the CDR3 is TGCAGTGCTAGAGCATCCTACGAGCAGTACCTC.

This clonotype has a count of ten or more. The rearrangement uses TRBV6-1 and TRBJ2-2; TRBD1 matches 7 bases. Germline trimming cut 5 bases from V and 7 bases from J; bases unmatched to any gene: 13. Germline V gene lookup returns CDR1 MNHNS and CDR2 SASEGT. The CDR3 contains 16 residues. CDR3 nucleotide sequence: TGTGCCAGCAGTTCCCTAAGACAGGGTTCCGTCGGGGAGCTGTTTTTT. It yields the protein CASSSLRQGSVGELFF.

About this clonotype: Possible read error: a much larger clone is one base away. The chain is built from TRBV27 and TRBJ2-3, with 10 bases matching TRBD2. The CDR3 runs 19 residues. Trimming cost V 5 bases and J 4 bases; bases outside gene matches: 18. Per the germline V gene, CDR1 is MNHEY and CDR2 is SMNVEV (reference sequence). CDR3 residues: CASSPDWSGRAGGADTQYF. In DNA, the CDR3 is TGTGCCAGCAGTCCCGACTGGAGCGGGAGGGCCGGGGGCGCAGATACGCAGTATTTT.

In its sample, this clonotype was seen many times. This sequence joins TRBV18 and TRBJ1-2, with D unresolved. In germline, CDR1 is KGHSH, CDR2 LQKENI. Trimming removed 3 bases from V and 2 bases from J, with 10 bases in between. This CDR3 has 14 residues. The CDR3 loop reads CASSPLLGNYGYTF. Written as DNA, the CDR3 is TGTGCCAGCTCACCCCTTCTCGGAAACTATGGCTACACCTTC.

This clonotype appeared many times. The chain is built from TRBV5-1 and TRBJ1-2; no clear D. V was cut by 1 base and J by 2 bases, with 9 bases left in between. Per germline, CDR1 SGHRS and CDR2 YFSETQ. CDR3 size: 14 residues. The chain's CDR3 is CASSLIGGNYGYTF. For the CDR3, the DNA is TGCGCCAGCAGCTTGATCGGAGGGAACTATGGCTACACCTTC.

The chain carries TRBV5-4 and TRBJ2-4; TRBD1 agrees at 7 bases. Trimming at V came to 4 bases and at J to 5 bases, leaving 6 bases not matched to a gene. This CDR3 is built from 14 residues. Germline V gene lookup returns CDR1 SGHNT and CDR2 YYREEE (reference sequence). CDR3 nucleotides: TGTGCCAGCAGCCTTGGGCAGGGGGAAAACATTCAGTACTTC. It translates to CASSLGQGENIQYF.

Only a few counts were recorded for this clonotype. The V call is TRBV28, the J call TRBJ1-3, with 8 positions matching TRBD1. Germline values: CDR1 MDHEN, CDR2 SYDVKM. With 4 bases clipped from V and 3 bases from J, the junction kept 5 bases outside the gene matches. This CDR3 is 15 amino acids long. In DNA form, the CDR3 reads TGTGCCAGCAGTTCTACAGGGGGTTTTGGAAACACCATATATTTT. This sequence encodes CASSSTGGFGNTIYF.